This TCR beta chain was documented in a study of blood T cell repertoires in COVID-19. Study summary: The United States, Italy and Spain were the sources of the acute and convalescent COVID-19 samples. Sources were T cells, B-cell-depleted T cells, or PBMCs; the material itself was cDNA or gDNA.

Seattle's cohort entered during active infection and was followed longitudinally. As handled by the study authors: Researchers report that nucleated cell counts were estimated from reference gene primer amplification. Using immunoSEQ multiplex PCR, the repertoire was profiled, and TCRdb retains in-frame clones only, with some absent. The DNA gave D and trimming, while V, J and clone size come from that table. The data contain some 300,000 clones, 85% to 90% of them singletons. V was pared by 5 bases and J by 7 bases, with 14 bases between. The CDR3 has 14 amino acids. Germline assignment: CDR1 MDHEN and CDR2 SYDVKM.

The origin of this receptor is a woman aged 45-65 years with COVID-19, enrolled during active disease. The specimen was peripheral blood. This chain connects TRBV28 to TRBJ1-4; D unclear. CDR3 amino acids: CASSPPPSGEKLFF. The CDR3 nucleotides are TGTGCCAGCAGTCCCCCCCCTTCGGGTGAAAAACTGTTTTTT.